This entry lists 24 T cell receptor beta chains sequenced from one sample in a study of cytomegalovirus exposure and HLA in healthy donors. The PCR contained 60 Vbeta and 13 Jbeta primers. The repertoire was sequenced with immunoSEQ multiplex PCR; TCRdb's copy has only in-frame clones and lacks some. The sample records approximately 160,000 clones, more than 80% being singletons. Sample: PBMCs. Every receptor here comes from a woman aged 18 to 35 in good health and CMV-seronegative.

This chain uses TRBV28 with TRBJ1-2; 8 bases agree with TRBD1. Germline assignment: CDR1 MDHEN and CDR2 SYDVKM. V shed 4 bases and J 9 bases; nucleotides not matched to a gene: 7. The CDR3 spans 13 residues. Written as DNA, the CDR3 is TGTGCCAGCAGTTCCACCAGGGGGCTGAGCTACACCTTC. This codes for CASSSTRGLSYTF.

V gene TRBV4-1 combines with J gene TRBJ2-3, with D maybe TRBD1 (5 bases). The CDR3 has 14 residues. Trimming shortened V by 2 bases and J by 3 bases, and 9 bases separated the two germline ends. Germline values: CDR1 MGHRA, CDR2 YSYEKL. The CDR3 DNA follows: TGCGCCAGCAGCCAATCCAGGGTTACAGATACGCAGTATTTT. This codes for CASSQSRVTDTQYF.

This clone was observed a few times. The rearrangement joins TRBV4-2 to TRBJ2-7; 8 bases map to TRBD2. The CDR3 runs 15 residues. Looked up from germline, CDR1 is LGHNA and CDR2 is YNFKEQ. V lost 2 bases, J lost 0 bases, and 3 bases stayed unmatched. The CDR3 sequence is CASSQKTSGSYEQYF. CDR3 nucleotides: TGTGCCAGCAGCCAAAAAACTAGCGGCTCCTACGAGCAGTACTTC.

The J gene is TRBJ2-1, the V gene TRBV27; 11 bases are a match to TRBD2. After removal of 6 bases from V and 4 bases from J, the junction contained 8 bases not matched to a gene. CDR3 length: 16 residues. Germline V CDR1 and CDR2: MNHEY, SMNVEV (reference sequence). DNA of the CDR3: TGTGCCAGCAGCCGCCGTCTAGCGGGAGGTTACAATGAGCAGTTCTTC. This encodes CASSRRLAGGYNEQFF.

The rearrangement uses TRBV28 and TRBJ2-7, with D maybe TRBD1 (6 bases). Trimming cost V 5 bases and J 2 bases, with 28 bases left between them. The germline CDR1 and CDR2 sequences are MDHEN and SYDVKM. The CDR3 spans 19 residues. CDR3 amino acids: CASSPPKPGPEGDTYEQYF. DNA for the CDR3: TGTGCCAGCAGTCCCCCCAAACCGGGCCCCGAGGGGGATACCTACGAGCAGTACTTC. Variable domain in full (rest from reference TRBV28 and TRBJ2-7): DVKVTQSSRYLVKRTGEKVFLECVQDMDHENMFWYRQDPGLGLRLIYFSYDVKMKEKGDIPEGYSVSREKKERFSLILESASTNQTSMYLCASSPPKPGPEGDTYEQYFGPGTRLTVT.

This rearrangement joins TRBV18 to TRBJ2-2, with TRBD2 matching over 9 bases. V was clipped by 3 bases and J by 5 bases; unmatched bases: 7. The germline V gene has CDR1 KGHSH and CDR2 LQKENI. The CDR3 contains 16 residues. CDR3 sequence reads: CASSPLIAGETGELFF. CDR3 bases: TGTGCCAGCTCACCCCTGATAGCGGGAGAAACCGGGGAGCTGTTTTTT. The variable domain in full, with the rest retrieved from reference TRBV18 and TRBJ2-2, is NAGVMQNPRHLVRRRGQEARLRCSPMKGHSHVYWYRQLPEEGLKFMVYLQKENIIDESGMPKERFSAEFPKEGPSILRIQQVVRGDSAAYFCASSPLIAGETGELFFGEGSRLTVL.

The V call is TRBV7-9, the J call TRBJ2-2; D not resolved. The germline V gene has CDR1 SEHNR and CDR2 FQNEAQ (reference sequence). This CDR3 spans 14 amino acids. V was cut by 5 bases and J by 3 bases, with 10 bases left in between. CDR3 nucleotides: TGTGCCAGCAGCCTACAGATGGACACCGGGGAGCTGTTTTTT. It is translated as CASSLQMDTGELFF.

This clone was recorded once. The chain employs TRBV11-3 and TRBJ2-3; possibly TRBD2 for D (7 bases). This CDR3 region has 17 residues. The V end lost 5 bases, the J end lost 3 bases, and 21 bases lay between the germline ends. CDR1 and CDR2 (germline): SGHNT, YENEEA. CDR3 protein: CASSPVVGAGETDTQYF. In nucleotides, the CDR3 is TGTGCCAGCAGCCCGGTCGTGGGGGCGGGGGAGACAGATACGCAGTATTTT.

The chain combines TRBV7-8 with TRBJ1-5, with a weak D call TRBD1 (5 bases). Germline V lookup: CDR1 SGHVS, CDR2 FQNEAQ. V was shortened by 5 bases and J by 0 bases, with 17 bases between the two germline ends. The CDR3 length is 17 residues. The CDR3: CASSSLGGVYSNQPQHF. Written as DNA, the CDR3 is TGTGCCAGCAGCAGCCTGGGGGGGGTATATAGCAATCAGCCCCAGCATTTT.

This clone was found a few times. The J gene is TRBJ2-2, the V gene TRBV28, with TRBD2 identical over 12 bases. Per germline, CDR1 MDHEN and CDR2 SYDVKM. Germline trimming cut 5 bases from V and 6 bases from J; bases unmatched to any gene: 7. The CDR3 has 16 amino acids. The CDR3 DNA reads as TGTGCCAGCAGTCAGACTAGCGGGAGCCCCCCCGGGGAGCTGTTTTTT. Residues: CASSQTSGSPPGELFF.

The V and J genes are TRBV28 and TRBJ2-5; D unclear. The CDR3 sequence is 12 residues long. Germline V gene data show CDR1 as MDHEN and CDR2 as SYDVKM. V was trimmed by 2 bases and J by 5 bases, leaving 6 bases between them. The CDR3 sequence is CASSLPVETQYF. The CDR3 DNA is TGTGCCAGCAGTTTACCAGTGGAGACCCAGTACTTC. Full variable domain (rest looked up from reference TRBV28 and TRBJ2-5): DVKVTQSSRYLVKRTGEKVFLECVQDMDHENMFWYRQDPGLGLRLIYFSYDVKMKEKGDIPEGYSVSREKKERFSLILESASTNQTSMYLCASSLPVETQYFGPGTRLLVL.

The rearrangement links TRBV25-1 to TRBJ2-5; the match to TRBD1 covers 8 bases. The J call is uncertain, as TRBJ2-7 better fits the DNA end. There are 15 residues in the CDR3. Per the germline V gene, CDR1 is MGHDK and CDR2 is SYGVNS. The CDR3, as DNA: TGTGCCAGCAGTACCGACAGGGGCTTCCCCTACGAGCAGTACTTC. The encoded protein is CASSTDRGFPYEQYF.

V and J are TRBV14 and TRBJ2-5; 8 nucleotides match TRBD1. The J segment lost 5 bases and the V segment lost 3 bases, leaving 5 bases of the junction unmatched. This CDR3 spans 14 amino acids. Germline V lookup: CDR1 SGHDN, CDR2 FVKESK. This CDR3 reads CASSQLTGVETQYF. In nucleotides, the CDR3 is TGTGCCAGCAGCCAGCTGACAGGGGTCGAGACCCAGTACTTC. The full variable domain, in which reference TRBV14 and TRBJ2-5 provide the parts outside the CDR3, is EAGVTQFPSHSVIEKGQTVTLRCDPISGHDNLYWYRRVMGKEIKFLLHFVKESKQDESGMPNNRFLAERTGGTYSTLKVQPAELEDSGVYFCASSQLTGVETQYFGPGTRLLVL.

The CDR3: CASSYSWSSGRADTQYF. The CDR3 DNA reads as TGTGCCAGCAGCTATAGCTGGTCTAGCGGGAGGGCTGATACGCAGTATTTT. The chain joins TRBV27 to TRBJ2-3, with 12 bases matching TRBD2. The trim removed 6 bases at V and 6 bases at J, leaving 13 bases unmatched. The germline CDR1 and CDR2 sequences are MNHEY and SMNVEV (reference sequence). This CDR3 is built from 17 residues.

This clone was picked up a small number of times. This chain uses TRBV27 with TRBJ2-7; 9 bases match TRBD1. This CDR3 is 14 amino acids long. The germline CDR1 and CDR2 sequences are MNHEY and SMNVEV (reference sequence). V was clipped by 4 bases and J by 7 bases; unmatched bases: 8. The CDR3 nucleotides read TGTGCCAGCAGTTGGACAGGGGCCTCCCTGGAGCAGTACTTC. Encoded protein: CASSWTGASLEQYF.

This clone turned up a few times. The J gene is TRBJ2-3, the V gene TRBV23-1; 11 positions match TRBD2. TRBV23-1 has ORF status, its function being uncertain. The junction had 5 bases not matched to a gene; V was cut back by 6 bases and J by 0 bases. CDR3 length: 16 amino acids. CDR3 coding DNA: TGCGCCAGCAGCACCTGGACTAGCGGGAGCACAGATACGCAGTATTTT. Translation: CASSTWTSGSTDTQYF.

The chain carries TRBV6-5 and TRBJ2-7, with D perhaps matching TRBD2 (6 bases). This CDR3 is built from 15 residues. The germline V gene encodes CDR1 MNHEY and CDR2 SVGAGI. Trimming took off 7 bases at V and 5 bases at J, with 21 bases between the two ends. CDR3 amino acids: CASTPVWAAGNEQYF. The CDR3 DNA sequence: TGTGCCAGCACTCCAGTATGGGCTGCGGGGAACGAGCAGTACTTC.

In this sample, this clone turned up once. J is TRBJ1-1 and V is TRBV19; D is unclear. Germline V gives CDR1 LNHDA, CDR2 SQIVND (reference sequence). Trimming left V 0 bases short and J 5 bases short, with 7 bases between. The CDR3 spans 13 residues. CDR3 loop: CASSIEPGTEAFF. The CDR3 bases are TGTGCCAGTAGTATAGAGCCGGGGACTGAAGCTTTCTTT.

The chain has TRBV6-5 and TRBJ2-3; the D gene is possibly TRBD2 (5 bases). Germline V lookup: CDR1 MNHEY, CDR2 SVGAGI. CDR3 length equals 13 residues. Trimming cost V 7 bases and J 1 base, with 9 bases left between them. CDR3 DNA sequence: TGTGCCAGCAAGCGGTTCCGCACAGATACGCAGTATTTT. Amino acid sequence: CASKRFRTDTQYF.

CDR3 sequence (DNA): TGTGCCAGCCGATTCGACATCCCCCAAGCCTTC. Translating gives CASRFDIPQAF. This sequence joins TRBV21-1 and TRBJ1-2; the table's TRBD1 call for D was not verified on the DNA. TRBV21-1 is given as a pseudogene. The CDR3 consists of 11 residues.

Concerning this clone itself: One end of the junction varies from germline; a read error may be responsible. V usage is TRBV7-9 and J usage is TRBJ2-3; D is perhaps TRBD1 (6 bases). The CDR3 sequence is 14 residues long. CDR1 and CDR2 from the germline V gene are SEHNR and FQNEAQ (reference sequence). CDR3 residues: CSSSFWTVTHTQYF. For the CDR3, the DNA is TGTTCCAGCAGCTTTTGGACAGTCACACATACGCAGTATTTT. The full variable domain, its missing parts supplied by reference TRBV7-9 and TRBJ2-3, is DTGVSQNPRHKITKRGQNVTFRCDPISEHNRLYWYRQTLGQGPEFLTYFQNEAQLEKSRLLSDRFSAERPKGSFSTLEIQRTEQGDSAMYLCSSSFWTVTHTQYFGPGTRLTVL.

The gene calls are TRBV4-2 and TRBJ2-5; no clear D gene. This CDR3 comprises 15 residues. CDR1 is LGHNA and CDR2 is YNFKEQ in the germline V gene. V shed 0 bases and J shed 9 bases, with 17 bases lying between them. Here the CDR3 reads CASSQDPESRSAQYF. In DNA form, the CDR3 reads TGTGCCAGCAGCCAAGATCCGGAGTCGCGGTCGGCCCAGTACTTC.

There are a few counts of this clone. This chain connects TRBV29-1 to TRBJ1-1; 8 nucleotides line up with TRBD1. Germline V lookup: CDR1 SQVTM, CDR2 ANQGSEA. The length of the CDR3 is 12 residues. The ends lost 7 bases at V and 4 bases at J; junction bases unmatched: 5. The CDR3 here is CSAGQGFTEAFF. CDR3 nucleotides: TGCAGCGCAGGACAGGGTTTCACTGAAGCTTTCTTT.

The chain's CDR3 is CASSLSTHSTSGSSYEQYF. CDR3 nucleotides: TGTGCCAGCAGTTTATCCACGCATTCGACTAGCGGAAGCTCCTACGAGCAGTACTTC. The genes are TRBV27 and TRBJ2-7; TRBD2 agrees at 9 bases. J lost 0 bases, V lost 0 bases, and 12 bases had no gene match. Germline-derived CDR1 and CDR2 are MNHEY and SMNVEV (reference sequence). The CDR3 is made up of 19 amino acids.